This T cell receptor (beta chain) was found in a study of cytomegalovirus exposure and HLA in healthy donors. The germline CDR1 and CDR2 sequences are MNHEY and SVGAGI. V trimming: 4 bases; J trimming: 4 bases; junction bases outside the gene matches: 9. The CDR3 is 15 residues long. Findings of the study overall: The authors later found TCR association rates varying by HLA locus, with DRB1 most and HLA-C fewest. Follow-up analysis later connected one missense variant in DCLRE1C with trimming of TCR beta V- and J-genes. It was approximately 150 TCR beta chains that were listed as cytomegalovirus-associated.

This clone is a singleton in its sample. What it binds is not known. The records do not include a CMV serostatus for this donor. The primer mix had 60 Vbeta and 13 Jbeta primers. Profiling relied on immunoSEQ multiplex PCR, and the TCRdb table lists in-frame clones only, not all of them. The sample has 100,000 to 150,000 clones; about two thirds are singletons. The chain is built from TRBV6-5 and TRBJ2-5, with 7 bases identical to TRBD2. Sequencing was performed on PBMCs. The clonotype originates from a human donor in good health. The CDR3 sequence: CASSSSGSAVETQYF. In DNA form, the CDR3 reads TGTGCCAGCAGTTCTAGCGGAAGCGCCGTAGAGACCCAGTACTTC.